The entry below gives a single T cell receptor beta chain sequence along with its context. The antigen remains unidentified. Repertoires were generated with immunoSEQ multiplex PCR, while TCRdb's copy carries only in-frame clones and drops some. The sample records fewer than 200,000 clones, about 92% being singletons. Germline V lookup: CDR1 LGHDT, CDR2 YNNKEL (reference sequence). Losses at the gene ends were 4 bases for V and 7 bases for J; bases not matched to a gene: 6. CDR3 length equals 14 residues. These data originate in a study of T cell responses to AZD1222 COVID-19 vaccine. Study observations and caveats: Vaccine-associated CD4 TCRs spanned spike, dominant at 160-218 and 743-854. Nearly half of spike-specific TCRs reportedly go after variant regions that carry no mutations.

The V gene is TRBV3-1 (or the pseudogene TRBV3-2), the J gene TRBJ1-1; 10 positions agree with TRBD1. The material was peripheral blood, obtained 28 days after the second dose of the MenACWY control vaccine. This TCR was sampled from an adult who received the MenACWY meningococcal vaccine as a control. CDR3 residues: CASSLRQGAGEAFF. In nucleotides, the CDR3 is TGTGCCAGCAGCCTTCGACAGGGGGCGGGTGAAGCTTTCTTT.